This passage covers 16 T cell receptor beta chains from one sample sequenced in a study of shared clonotypes between healthy human individuals. Sequencing was performed with immunoSEQ multiplex PCR; in TCRdb, only in-frame clones are kept and a portion is missing. Seen here are about 2 million clones, over 85% observed once, and the top ten hold around 1%. CD8 cells classed as naive were CD45RO-negative and positively selected for CCR7, excluding terminally differentiated effector memory CD45RA+ cells. Sequencing was done on a sample of naive CD8+ T cells sorted from blood. The source of these receptors is a man in his late teens or twenties in good health.

The V and J genes are TRBV7-9 and TRBJ1-5; no clear D gene. CDR1 is SEHNR, CDR2 FQNEAQ, per germline (reference sequence). V was cut by 1 base and J by 10 bases, with 14 bases left in between. The CDR3 is 14 residues long. The CDR3 loop is CASSLDAGAVPQHF. In DNA, the CDR3 is TGTGCCAGCAGCTTAGACGCGGGCGCGGTACCCCAGCATTTT.

J is TRBJ2-5 and V is TRBV5-1; possible D gene TRBD1, 6 bases. The CDR3 covers 14 residues. V was pared by 4 bases and J by 2 bases, with 12 bases between. Germline V CDR1 and CDR2: SGHRS, YFSETQ. CDR3 in amino acids: CASSIWTEQETQYF. DNA of the CDR3: TGCGCCAGCAGCATCTGGACAGAACAAGAGACCCAGTACTTC.

The chain employs TRBV4-1 and TRBJ2-5; D might be TRBD1 (5 bases). The germline V gene encodes CDR1 MGHRA and CDR2 YSYEKL. The CDR3 consists of 15 residues. V was cut by 1 base and J by 5 bases, with 14 bases left in between. In DNA, the CDR3 is TGCGCCAGCAGCCAAGTGAGGATAGCAGGGGAGACCCAGTACTTC. It specifies CASSQVRIAGETQYF.

This clone was observed a single time. The chain joins TRBV10-1 to TRBJ2-2; 7 bases agree with TRBD1. This CDR3 has 18 residues. The germline gives CDR1 WNHNN, CDR2 SYGVQD (reference sequence). V lost 7 bases and J lost 0; bases outside the gene matches: 14. CDR3: CASTDTRGQSANTGELFF. The CDR3 DNA sequence: TGCGCCAGCACTGATACCAGGGGACAGAGCGCGAACACCGGGGAGCTGTTTTTT.

The chain uses TRBV30 and TRBJ1-2, with D possibly being TRBD1 (5 bases). Per the germline V gene, CDR1 is GTSNPN and CDR2 is SVGIG (reference sequence). V gave up 5 bases and J gave up 3 bases, with 13 bases separating them. The CDR3 has 13 residues. CDR3 amino acids: CAWEEGWDYGYTF. Here the CDR3 DNA reads TGTGCCTGGGAAGAGGGGTGGGACTATGGCTACACCTTC.

The chain has TRBV9 and TRBJ1-2; unclear D gene. V was cut by 4 bases and J by 1 base, with 11 bases left in between. The germline V gene encodes CDR1 SGDLS and CDR2 YYNGEE. This CDR3 contains 14 residues. In nucleotides, the CDR3 is TGTGCCAGCAGCCCTCCGGAAGATAACTATGGCTACACCTTC. This gives the protein CASSPPEDNYGYTF.

The V gene is TRBV4-1, the J gene TRBJ1-5; D possibly corresponds to TRBD1 (5 bases). With 0 bases removed from V and 7 bases from J, the gap between germline ends came to 16 bases. The CDR3 contains 16 residues. Germline loops: CDR1 MGHRA, CDR2 YSYEKL. CDR3: CASSQDPETVQQPQHF. CDR3 DNA: TGCGCCAGCAGCCAAGATCCCGAGACAGTCCAACAGCCCCAGCATTTT.

V usage is TRBV6-5 and J usage is TRBJ1-5; D possibly corresponds to TRBD1 (6 bases). CDR3 length: 12 residues. Trimming took 5 bases from V and 7 from J, leaving 9 bases between them. Germline CDR1 and CDR2: MNHEY and SVGAGI. In nucleotides, the CDR3 is TGTGCCAGCAGTCCACAGGGCCAGCCCCAGCATTTT. Its protein is CASSPQGQPQHF.

The V and J genes are TRBV4-2 and TRBJ2-1; perhaps D is TRBD1 or TRBD2 (5 bases each). There are 15 residues in the CDR3. Germline-derived CDR1 and CDR2 are LGHNA and YNFKEQ. The ends were cut back, 2 bases at V and 7 bases at J, with 15 bases in the middle. CDR3 sequence (DNA): TGTGCCAGCAGCCAATTTTCCCTGGGGGAAAATGAGCAGTTCTTC. Amino acid sequence: CASSQFSLGENEQFF.

The chain combines TRBV29-1 with TRBJ2-1; 13 bases map to TRBD2. Germline CDR1 is SQVTM and CDR2 is ANQGSEA. After removal of 4 bases from V and 7 bases from J, the junction contained 13 bases not matched to a gene. This CDR3 is built from 17 residues. The DNA for the CDR3 is TGCAGCGTTGTACTAGCGGGGGGGCCCTCGGGAGGGAATGAGCAGTTCTTC. This codes for CSVVLAGGPSGGNEQFF.

The chain is built from TRBV6-1 and TRBJ2-7; D call uncertain. Germline assignment: CDR1 MNHNS and CDR2 SASEGT. V was pared by 1 base and J by 4 bases, with 11 bases between. The CDR3 covers 14 residues. The CDR3 coding sequence is TGTGCCAGCAGTGAAGGCCAGTTTGCTTACGAGCAGTACTTC. This sequence encodes CASSEGQFAYEQYF.

The chain uses TRBV7-2 and TRBJ2-2; D remains unclear. The germline gives CDR1 SGHTA, CDR2 FQGNSA. V was trimmed by 0 bases and J by 5 bases, leaving 13 bases between them. CDR3 length equals 16 residues. CDR3 bases: TGTGCCAGCAGCTTAGCCGGGCGCCTAGGAACCGGGGAGCTGTTTTTT. It specifies CASSLAGRLGTGELFF.

This chain uses TRBV30 with TRBJ2-7, with D possibly called TRBD1 or TRBD2 (6 bases each). Trimming shortened V by 3 bases and J by 3 bases, and 15 bases separated the two germline ends. From germline, CDR1 is GTSNPN and CDR2 SVGIG (reference sequence). The CDR3 length is 14 residues. This CDR3 is CAWSPGAGDYEQYF. CDR3 sequence (DNA): TGTGCCTGGAGCCCGGGGGCGGGTGACTACGAGCAGTACTTC.

The V and J genes are TRBV11-2 and TRBJ1-4; no clear D gene. This CDR3 region has 16 residues. The germline CDR1 and CDR2 sequences are SGHAT and FQNNGV. The V end lost 4 bases, the J end lost 0 bases, and 12 bases lay between the germline ends. The CDR3 loop is CASSSPGGTTNEKLFF. The CDR3 DNA follows: TGTGCCAGCAGCTCCCCCGGCGGAACAACTAATGAAAAACTGTTTTTT.

There are a few counts of this clone. The chain carries TRBV19 and TRBJ1-5; D may be TRBD1 (5 bases). CDR1 is LNHDA, CDR2 SQIVND, per germline (reference sequence). The length of the CDR3 is 14 residues. Trimming took 5 bases from V and 5 from J, leaving 13 bases between them. The CDR3 coding sequence is TGTGCCAGTAGTCCTATGCAGGGTTATCAGCCCCAGCATTTT. As protein: CASSPMQGYQPQHF.

As concerns this clone: Additional DNA sequences in this sample encode the identical CDR3. J is TRBJ2-3 and V is TRBV30; TRBD1 or TRBD2 may be the D gene (6 bases each). This CDR3 has 14 amino acids. V lost 0 bases and J lost 5, with 12 bases in between. Germline V lookup: CDR1 GTSNPN, CDR2 SVGIG (reference sequence). CDR3 amino acids: CAWSVSGGLDTQYF. CDR3 in DNA: TGTGCCTGGAGTGTTTCTGGGGGGCTAGATACGCAGTATTTT.